This T cell receptor beta chain is drawn from a study of blood T cell repertoires in COVID-19. Study background: COVID-19 samples collected from the United States, Italy and Spain covered acute and convalescent phases.

Per the germline V gene, CDR1 is MNHEY and CDR2 is SVGAGI. The CDR3 totals 13 residues. The V and J ends lost 7 bases and 6 bases respectively, with 14 bases between them. Original processing notes: Counts of nucleated cells, estimated from reference gene primer amplification, were obtained. Data came from immunoSEQ multiplex PCR; TCRdb stores just in-frame clones and leaves some out. That table gives V, J and clone size, and the DNA gave D and trimming. The profile shows under 150,000 clones, about four fifths of them singletons. The gene calls are TRBV6-5 and TRBJ2-3; D possibly corresponds to TRBD1 (6 bases). The material sequenced was peripheral blood. This TCR came from a man aged 80 or over with acute or convalescent COVID-19. Here the CDR3 reads CASTKQGLDTQYF. DNA for the CDR3: TGTGCCAGCACTAAGCAGGGGTTGGATACGCAGTATTTT.